Reported below is one T cell receptor beta chain. Its specificity is unknown. PCR primers comprised 60 Vbeta and 13 Jbeta primers. This table comes from immunoSEQ multiplex PCR, and its TCRdb copy is limited to in-frame clones, with some not included. The sample spans approximately 40,000 clones; the ten largest clones claim 5.9%. The V gene's germline CDR1 is LNHNV and CDR2 YYDKDF (reference sequence). Trimming cost V 6 bases and J 0 bases, with 10 bases left between them. The CDR3 length is 14 residues. These data come from a study of cytomegalovirus exposure and HLA in healthy donors. Study conclusions and caveats: Altogether, some 170 TCR beta chains were recorded as cytomegalovirus-associated. In vitro, a few CMV-associated chains proved specific for CMV antigens. Usually a TCR sequence was rare, but some public TCRs were found in many donors.

This sequence joins TRBV15 and TRBJ2-3; D is possibly TRBD2 (5 bases). This clonotype was obtained from a human donor in good health. The sequencing sample was made of PBMCs. The CDR3 DNA reads TGTGCCACCAGTACCCCGGGGAGCACAGATACGCAGTATTTT. It encodes CATSTPGSTDTQYF.